This paragraph covers one TCR beta chain sequence. Repertoires were generated with immunoSEQ multiplex PCR, while TCRdb's copy carries only in-frame clones and drops some. The table includes a few hundred thousand clones, around 88% detected once. The sample is drawn from a study of blood T cell repertoires in COVID-19. Deletions cut 0 bases from V and 2 bases from J, with 8 bases between. Germline CDR1 and CDR2: SGHTS and YDEGEE. The length of the CDR3 is 14 residues. The V gene is TRBV5-8, the J gene TRBJ1-2; no definite D call. The specimen sequenced was peripheral blood. This receptor was obtained from a man aged 25 to 40 with active or convalescent COVID-19. The CDR3 DNA reads TGTGCCAGCAGCTTGGAGCCAGGCAACTATGGCTACACCTTC. Translated: CASSLEPGNYGYTF.